This passage covers 27 T cell receptor beta chains from one sample sequenced in a study of vaccination effects on CD4 cells after COVID-19 (dated by TCRdb to between 2020 and 2023). To prepare the library, the immunoSEQ multiplex PCR assay was applied. TCRdb took over this immuneACCESS table, retaining in-frame rearrangements with V and J assigned. Such tables are incomplete; in checked studies, under half of the missing clones stem from an unresolved V gene, and the remainder is unexplained. This sample gives approximately 28,000 clones in total; roughly 68% of them show up just once. The ten largest clones capture roughly 22% of the sample. Their antigens remain unidentified. The ViraFEST assay stimulated PBMC with viral peptide pools and then used TCR sequencing to identify antigen-specific CD4+ T cell clonotypes by expansion. After around ten days of culture, CD4+ T cells were isolated with the EasySep CD4+ T cell isolation kit. None of the healthy vaccine recipients had a prior SARS-CoV-2 infection, which was confirmed by nucleocapsid antibody tests that came back negative both before and after vaccination.

The sample in question was CD4+ T cells from PBMCs cultured with HCoV-NL63 spike peptides, obtained before COVID-19 vaccination. The cell subset or site label corresponds to: HCoV-NL63 spike overlapping peptide pool stimulation. Receptors were obtained from a human donor who received a COVID-19 vaccine.

The CDR3 DNA follows: TGTGCCAGCAGGCCCGGGACAGGGTACGACTACACCTTC. It specifies CASRPGTGYDYTF. The rearrangement links TRBV6-4 to TRBJ1-2; 9 bases are a match to TRBD1. Unmatched junction bases numbered 9, after V lost 6 bases and J lost 10 bases. Germline values: CDR1 MRHNA, CDR2 SNTAGT. The CDR3 consists of 13 residues.

This clone was observed a handful of times. The genes are TRBV30 and TRBJ2-6; D is ambiguous. This CDR3 has 13 amino acids. From germline, CDR1 is GTSNPN and CDR2 SVGIG (reference sequence). The V end lost 3 bases, the J end lost 3 bases, and 6 bases lay between the germline ends. DNA for the CDR3: TGTGCCTGGAGGGGAATTGGGGCCAACGTCCTGACTTTC. Amino acid sequence: CAWRGIGANVLTF.

The chain has TRBV27 and TRBJ2-7, with D maybe TRBD1 (7 bases). The CDR3 runs 13 residues. With 6 bases removed from V and 0 bases from J, the gap between germline ends came to 9 bases. Germline CDR1 reads MNHEY; CDR2 reads SMNVEV (reference sequence). CDR3 loop: CASRRDSSYEQYF. The CDR3 region has the DNA TGTGCCAGCAGGCGGGACAGCTCCTACGAGCAGTACTTC.

The chain recombines TRBV30 with TRBJ2-7; D unresolved. Trimming pared 7 bases from V and 0 bases from J, leaving 16 bases between. Germline CDR1 is GTSNPN and CDR2 is SVGIG (reference sequence). The CDR3 is 14 amino acids. The CDR3 DNA reads as TGTGCCTCAACCGAAGACTGGAGCTCCTACGAGCAGTACTTC. Its translation is CASTEDWSSYEQYF.

In this sample, this clone turned up once. The chain carries TRBV5-6 and TRBJ2-1; D ambiguous. The CDR3 consists of 15 residues. CDR1 and CDR2 (germline): SGHDT, YYEEEE. The V gene lost 1 base and the J gene lost 5 bases, with 13 bases spanning the gap. The CDR3 reads CASSLTLLNDNEQFF. In DNA, the CDR3 is TGTGCCAGCAGCTTGACACTTCTGAACGACAATGAGCAGTTCTTC.

The rearrangement uses TRBV7-9 and TRBJ1-5; a weak D match, TRBD1 (5 bases). Between the trimmed V and J ends, which lost 6 bases and 0 bases, there was a span of 9 bases. The CDR3 runs 14 residues. Germline V CDR1 and CDR2: SEHNR, FQNEAQ (reference sequence). CDR3 sequence: CASSHDSSNQPQHF. For the CDR3, the DNA is TGTGCCAGCAGTCACGACAGTAGCAATCAGCCCCAGCATTTT.

This chain connects TRBV21-1 to TRBJ2-7. TRBV21-1 is an annotated pseudogene. CDR3 size: 16 residues. The CDR3 loop is CASSLNFRGPGYEQYF. The CDR3 nucleotides read TGTGCCAGCAGCCTAAACTTCCGGGGCCCGGGCTACGAGCAGTACTTC.

J is TRBJ2-2 and V is TRBV5-5; D unresolved. The CDR3 extends over 12 amino acids. Trimming stripped 3 bases from V and 6 bases from J, with 6 bases between. CDR1 is SGHKS and CDR2 is YYEKEE in the germline V gene (reference sequence). The CDR3 protein is CASSSLAGELFF. For the CDR3, the DNA is TGTGCCAGCAGCTCCCTCGCCGGGGAGCTGTTTTTT.

This sequence joins TRBV11-2 and TRBJ1-6; D is unclear. Germline loops: CDR1 SGHAT, CDR2 FQNNGV. Trimming removed 0 bases at V and 9 bases at J, with 9 bases between. This CDR3 contains 14 residues. The CDR3 loop reads CASSLEATVSPLHF. The CDR3 bases are TGTGCCAGCAGCTTAGAGGCGACGGTTTCACCCCTCCACTTT.

This clone has just one count. The DNA of the CDR3 is TGTGCCAGCAGCCTTATGAGGGACGAGCAGTACTTC. This codes for CASSLMRDEQYF. The rearrangement uses TRBV7-2 and TRBJ2-7; D might be TRBD2 (5 bases). Trimming cost V 5 bases and J 5 bases, with 10 bases left between them. The germline V gene has CDR1 SGHTA and CDR2 FQGNSA. The CDR3 has 12 residues.

This clone was seen once. This sequence joins TRBV2 and TRBJ1-2; tentative D call: TRBD1 (5 bases). CDR1 and CDR2 from the germline V gene are SNHLY and FYNNEI. The CDR3 runs 13 residues. Trimming took 2 bases from V and 4 from J, leaving 8 bases between them. CDR3: CASSESGLYGYTF. The CDR3 DNA is TGTGCCAGCAGTGAATCGGGGCTCTATGGCTACACCTTC.

The chain is built from TRBV18 and TRBJ2-1; 10 bases are a match to TRBD2. Germline values: CDR1 KGHSH, CDR2 LQKENI. With V trimmed by 3 bases and J by 7 bases, 9 bases remained unmatched. The CDR3 is made up of 16 amino acids. The DNA of the CDR3 is TGTGCCAGCTCACCTCCCTCTAGCGGGGGAGGAAATGAGCAGTTCTTC. It translates to CASSPPSSGGGNEQFF.

The chain recombines TRBV6-6 with TRBJ1-5; 7 nucleotides agree with TRBD1. The CDR3 is made up of 13 amino acids. Germline V CDR1 and CDR2: MNHNY, SVGAGI (reference sequence). The ends lost 8 bases at V and 3 bases at J; junction bases unmatched: 4. The CDR3 loop reads CASRDRDNQPQHF. CDR3 sequence (DNA): TGTGCCAGCCGCGACAGGGACAATCAGCCCCAGCATTTT.

This clone is a singleton in its sample. The V gene is TRBV10-3, the J gene TRBJ1-5; TRBD1 is a possible D gene (5 bases). Looked up from germline, CDR1 is ENHRY and CDR2 is SYGVKD. Trimming removed 4 bases from V and 10 bases from J, with 14 bases in between. The CDR3 loop spans 13 amino acids. The CDR3 DNA is TGTGCCATCAGTGTTGGGGGTGAGGGACCCCAGCATTTT. Translated: CAISVGGEGPQHF.

This chain links TRBV6-1 with TRBJ1-1; the D is unclear. Germline loops: CDR1 MNHNS, CDR2 SASEGT. Trimming removed 1 base at V and 2 bases at J, with 8 bases between. This CDR3 region has 14 residues. As DNA, the CDR3 is TGTGCCAGCAGTGAAGTGACGGCAAACACTGAAGCTTTCTTT. Its protein product is CASSEVTANTEAFF.

This clone was seen a handful of times. The genes are TRBV5-1 and TRBJ2-1; a possible D gene is TRBD2 (6 bases). The CDR3 spans 19 residues. The germline gives CDR1 SGHRS, CDR2 YFSETQ. The V end lost 2 bases, the J end lost 0 bases, and 21 bases lay between the germline ends. As DNA, the CDR3 is TGCGCCAGCAGCTTCGGGCTAGCGAGATCCACGAGCTCCTACAATGAGCAGTTCTTC. It yields the protein CASSFGLARSTSSYNEQFF.

The V gene is TRBV3-1 (or the pseudogene TRBV3-2), the J gene TRBJ1-2; D may be TRBD1 (5 bases). The CDR3 sequence is 15 residues long. Deletions cut 4 bases from V and 4 bases from J, with 16 bases between. Germline-derived CDR1 and CDR2 are LGHDT and YNNKEL (reference sequence). As DNA, the CDR3 is TGTGCCAGCAGCCGCGCAGTCTCGGGACTCTATGGCTACACCTTC. Translated: CASSRAVSGLYGYTF.

The chain uses TRBV4-3 and TRBJ1-2; TRBD1 matches at 7 bases. The junction had 5 bases not matched to a gene; V was cut back by 0 bases and J by 4 bases. The CDR3 covers 15 residues. Germline V lookup: CDR1 LGHNA, CDR2 YSLEER. CDR3 sequence (DNA): TGCGCCAGCAGCCAAGACACAGGGGTGAGCTATGGCTACACCTTC. Its protein product is CASSQDTGVSYGYTF.

The V call is TRBV18, the J call TRBJ1-1, with 7 bases that match TRBD1. The length of the CDR3 is 14 residues. V lost 6 bases, J lost 4 bases, and 8 bases stayed unmatched. In germline, CDR1 is KGHSH, CDR2 LQKENI. CDR3 sequence (DNA): TGTGCCAGCTCCGACAGGGATTCAGTCACTGAAGCTTTCTTT. Amino acid sequence: CASSDRDSVTEAFF.

The chain uses TRBV6-5 and TRBJ1-1, with D hard to call. Trimming stripped 7 bases from V and 0 bases from J, with 12 bases between. Per the germline V gene, CDR1 is MNHEY and CDR2 is SVGAGI. This CDR3 is 14 amino acids long. CDR3 sequence (DNA): TGTGCCAGCACCAAAGGCCGGCTGAACACTGAAGCTTTCTTT. Its translation: CASTKGRLNTEAFF.

This sequence joins TRBV20-1 and TRBJ2-3, with 7 bases matching TRBD2. There are 14 residues in the CDR3. Germline assignment: CDR1 DFQATT and CDR2 SNEGSKA (reference sequence). V lost 6 bases and J lost 3; bases outside the gene matches: 9. CDR3 sequence (DNA): TGCAGTGCAAGTGGACTAGAGACGACAGATACGCAGTATTTT. Encoded protein: CSASGLETTDTQYF.

CDR3 DNA: TGTGCCAGCAGTGGAAGACAGGGGCCCACAAATTCACCCCTCCACTTT. Protein sequence: CASSGRQGPTNSPLHF. The genes are TRBV6-1 and TRBJ1-6, with 8 bases fitting TRBD1. Per the germline V gene, CDR1 is MNHNS and CDR2 is SASEGT. V was pared by 4 bases and J by 7 bases, with 9 bases of the junction left unmatched. The length of the CDR3 is 16 residues.

The genes are TRBV24-1 and TRBJ1-2; D gene ambiguous. V lost 0 bases and J 0 bases, leaving 10 bases between the germline ends. Germline-derived CDR1 and CDR2 are KGHDR and SFDVKD. CDR3 length: 16 residues. The CDR3 here is CATSDLPGIANYGYTF. Here the CDR3 DNA reads TGTGCCACCAGTGATTTGCCAGGCATCGCTAACTATGGCTACACCTTC.

V gene TRBV5-1 combines with J gene TRBJ1-2; possible D gene TRBD1, 5 bases. Germline V CDR1 and CDR2: SGHRS, YFSETQ. This CDR3 has 13 amino acids. Trimming took off 6 bases at V and 0 bases at J, with 9 bases between the two ends. The CDR3 spells CASTRDPNYGYTF. The CDR3 bases are TGCGCCAGCACCAGGGACCCTAACTATGGCTACACCTTC.

The rearrangement joins TRBV7-2 to TRBJ2-3; unclear D gene. The CDR3 is 17 residues long. The germline CDR1 and CDR2 sequences are SGHTA and FQGNSA. The V end lost 1 base, the J end lost 0 bases, and 14 bases lay between the germline ends. In nucleotides, the CDR3 is TGTGCCAGCAGCTTAGTAAGCTACGGCCCTAGCACAGATACGCAGTATTTT. It translates to CASSLVSYGPSTDTQYF.

This chain connects TRBV5-3 to TRBJ1-2; D is perhaps TRBD1 (6 bases). TRBV5-3 belongs to the ORF category, with a function that is uncertain. The CDR3 is 15 amino acids. Trimming removed 1 base from V and 6 bases from J, with 16 bases in between. As DNA, the CDR3 is TGTGCCAGAAGCTTGTGGGACCAGGGGATCAATGGCTACACCTTC. The encoded protein is CARSLWDQGINGYTF.

This clone has just a few counts. CDR3 sequence reads: CSVEGSGGGYTF. CDR3 bases: TGCAGCGTTGAAGGGTCGGGGGGTGGCTACACCTTC. The V gene is TRBV29-1, the J gene TRBJ1-2; weak D call: TRBD1 (5 bases). Germline CDR1 reads SQVTM; CDR2 reads ANQGSEA. Deletions cut 1 base from V and 7 bases from J, with 10 bases between. CDR3 size: 12 residues.